This is a list of T cell receptor beta chains from one sample in a study of T cell responses to AZD1222 COVID-19 vaccine. Method: immunoSEQ multiplex PCR; TCRdb's copy keeps in-frame clones and lacks some. Seen here are 160,000 or so clones, approximately 90% observed once, and the top ten hold approximately 2%. Source: peripheral blood, taken on day 0 of AZD1222 vaccination. Receptors originate from an adult in good health. Each CDR3 is given with its conserved first and last residue. A D gene is named only where the DNA matches it firmly. Rows give clone size only sometimes, using once, few, many, or a class for an expanded clone.

D gene: TRBD2; V gene: TRBV28; J gene: TRBJ2-1; clone size: -; CDR3 protein: CASSLNLGEGIYNEQFF; CDR3 DNA: TGTGCCAGCAGTTTAAACCTCGGGGAGGGGATCTACAATGAGCAGTTCTTC
D gene: -; V gene: TRBV28; J gene: TRBJ2-2; clone size: -; CDR3 protein: CASSFGFGWGFTGELFF; CDR3 DNA: TGTGCCAGCAGTTTCGGCTTTGGGTGGGGATTTACCGGGGAGCTGTTTTTT
D gene: -; V gene: TRBV28; J gene: TRBJ2-1; clone size: -; CDR3 protein: CASSSPVIASNEQFF; CDR3 DNA: TGTGCCAGCAGTTCCCCAGTAATAGCGAGTAATGAGCAGTTCTTC
D gene: -; V gene: TRBV6-2/TRBV6-3; J gene: TRBJ2-1; clone size: -; CDR3 protein: CASSYPPSSYNEQFF; CDR3 DNA: TGTGCCAGCAGTTACCCGCCGAGCTCCTACAATGAGCAGTTCTTC
D gene: TRBD1; V gene: TRBV19; J gene: TRBJ2-7; clone size: -; CDR3 protein: CASSIDLAGGWYEQYF; CDR3 DNA: TGTGCCAGTAGTATAGATCTGGCAGGGGGCTGGTACGAGCAGTACTTC
D gene: -; V gene: TRBV4-2; J gene: TRBJ2-1; clone size: -; CDR3 protein: CASSQDWDSGDEQFF; CDR3 DNA: TGTGCCAGCAGCCAAGATTGGGACTCAGGGGATGAGCAGTTCTTC
D gene: -; V gene: TRBV27; J gene: TRBJ1-2; clone size: -; CDR3 protein: CASSLQAGANYGYTF; CDR3 DNA: TGTGCCAGCAGTTTACAGGCAGGGGCTAACTATGGCTACACCTTC
D gene: -; V gene: TRBV5-1; J gene: TRBJ2-5; clone size: few; CDR3 protein: CASARQNGETQYF; CDR3 DNA: TGCGCCAGCGCCCGGCAAAATGGGGAGACCCAGTACTTC
D gene: TRBD1; V gene: TRBV7-8; J gene: TRBJ2-7; clone size: -; CDR3 protein: CASSLAGIARTGGDEQYF; CDR3 DNA: TGTGCCAGCAGCTTAGCAGGGATAGCGCGGACAGGAGGAGACGAGCAGTACTTC
D gene: -; V gene: TRBV12-1; J gene: TRBJ1-5; clone size: -; CDR3 protein: CASSFDQVRSNQPQHF; CDR3 DNA: TGTGCCAGCAGCTTTGATCAGGTGAGGAGCAATCAGCCCCAGCATTTT
D gene: -; V gene: TRBV9; J gene: TRBJ2-3; clone size: -; CDR3 protein: CASSVTGKTDTQYF; CDR3 DNA: TGTGCCAGCAGCGTGACAGGCAAGACAGATACGCAGTATTTT
D gene: TRBD1; V gene: TRBV28; J gene: TRBJ2-1; clone size: -; CDR3 protein: CASSIGTGSLYNEQFF; CDR3 DNA: TGTGCCAGCAGTATCGGGACAGGGAGCCTTTACAATGAGCAGTTCTTC
D gene: -; V gene: TRBV6-2/TRBV6-3; J gene: TRBJ1-5; clone size: -; CDR3 protein: CASSYSAGNQPQHF; CDR3 DNA: TGTGCCAGCAGTTACTCGGCAGGGAATCAGCCCCAGCATTTT
D gene: TRBD2; V gene: TRBV4-2; J gene: TRBJ2-1; clone size: -; CDR3 protein: CASSRLAGGPSYNEQFF; CDR3 DNA: TGTGCCAGCAGCCGACTAGCGGGAGGGCCCTCCTACAATGAGCAGTTCTTC
D gene: -; V gene: TRBV25-1; J gene: TRBJ2-1; clone size: -; CDR3 protein: CASSVSGPYNEQFF; CDR3 DNA: TGTGCCAGCAGTGTATCGGGACCCTACAATGAGCAGTTCTTC
D gene: -; V gene: TRBV28; J gene: TRBJ2-6; clone size: -; CDR3 protein: CASSLLVPGAPGSGANVLTF; CDR3 DNA: TGTGCCAGCAGTTTATTGGTTCCAGGGGCCCCTGGCTCTGGGGCCAACGTCCTGACTTTC
D gene: -; V gene: TRBV14; J gene: TRBJ2-6; clone size: -; CDR3 protein: CASSQVSLGSQLRLISGANVLTF; CDR3 DNA: TGTGCCAGCAGCCAAGTCTCGTTGGGTAGTCAGCTACGACTAATCTCTGGGGCCAACGTCCTGACTTTC
D gene: TRBD2; V gene: TRBV6-4; J gene: TRBJ2-2; clone size: -; CDR3 protein: CASSDSAGDTGELFF; CDR3 DNA: TGTGCCAGCAGTGACTCAGCGGGAGACACCGGGGAGCTGTTTTTT
D gene: -; V gene: TRBV2; J gene: TRBJ1-6; clone size: -; CDR3 protein: CASVEFGVGPLHF; CDR3 DNA: TGTGCCAGCGTCGAGTTCGGGGTTGGACCCCTCCACTTT
D gene: TRBD2; V gene: TRBV3-1/TRBV3-2; J gene: TRBJ2-7; clone size: -; CDR3 protein: CASSLGGREQYF; CDR3 DNA: TGTGCCAGCAGCCTCGGGGGGAGAGAGCAGTACTTC
D gene: -; V gene: TRBV6-5; J gene: TRBJ2-7; clone size: -; CDR3 protein: CASSYSSGPQYF; CDR3 DNA: TGTGCCAGCAGTTACTCTTCGGGGCCGCAGTACTTC
D gene: -; V gene: TRBV24-1; J gene: TRBJ1-1; clone size: -; CDR3 protein: CATSEGDGHTEAFF; CDR3 DNA: TGTGCCACCAGTGAGGGGGACGGACACACTGAAGCTTTCTTT
D gene: -; V gene: TRBV10-3; J gene: TRBJ1-2; clone size: -; CDR3 protein: CAINSGTDYGYTF; CDR3 DNA: TGTGCCATCAACTCCGGGACGGACTATGGCTACACCTTC
D gene: -; V gene: TRBV6-1; J gene: TRBJ1-2; clone size: -; CDR3 protein: CASSEASPRGYTF; CDR3 DNA: TGTGCCAGCAGTGAAGCAAGCCCGAGGGGCTACACCTTC
D gene: -; V gene: TRBV28; J gene: TRBJ1-4; clone size: -; CDR3 protein: CASSLWGGAGLTNEKLFF; CDR3 DNA: TGTGCCAGCAGTTTATGGGGGGGGGCCGGACTTACTAATGAAAAACTGTTTTTT
D gene: -; V gene: TRBV6-2/TRBV6-3; J gene: TRBJ1-1; clone size: -; CDR3 protein: CASSYDVRGNPEAFF; CDR3 DNA: TGTGCCAGCAGTTACGATGTCAGGGGAAACCCTGAAGCTTTCTTT
D gene: TRBD2; V gene: TRBV11-2; J gene: TRBJ2-1; clone size: -; CDR3 protein: CASSPRSGSSYNEQFF; CDR3 DNA: TGTGCCAGCAGCCCGAGGAGCGGGAGCTCCTACAATGAGCAGTTCTTC
D gene: -; V gene: TRBV5-1; J gene: TRBJ1-2; clone size: -; CDR3 protein: CASSSNWGGYTF; CDR3 DNA: TGCGCCAGCAGCTCGAACTGGGGTGGCTACACCTTC
D gene: -; V gene: TRBV4-3; J gene: TRBJ1-4; clone size: once; CDR3 protein: CASSQDRGSTNEKLFF; CDR3 DNA: TGCGCCAGCAGCCAAGATCGAGGTTCCACTAATGAAAAACTGTTTTTT
D gene: TRBD1; V gene: TRBV19; J gene: TRBJ2-7; clone size: -; CDR3 protein: CASSITGTGANEQYF; CDR3 DNA: TGTGCCAGTAGTATAACCGGGACAGGGGCCAACGAGCAGTACTTC
D gene: TRBD1; V gene: TRBV10-3; J gene: TRBJ2-3; clone size: -; CDR3 protein: CAISELVRGRGGTDTQYF; CDR3 DNA: TGTGCCATCAGTGAGTTAGTCAGGGGGCGCGGGGGCACAGATACGCAGTATTTT
D gene: -; V gene: TRBV28; J gene: TRBJ2-1; clone size: few; CDR3 protein: CASNKMVSSSYNEQFF; CDR3 DNA: TGTGCCAGCAACAAAATGGTTAGTAGCTCCTACAATGAGCAGTTCTTC
D gene: -; V gene: TRBV29-1; J gene: TRBJ2-3; clone size: -; CDR3 protein: CSYSTDRITDTQYF; CDR3 DNA: TGCAGCTACTCAACGGACAGAATCACAGATACGCAGTATTTT
D gene: -; V gene: TRBV7-3; J gene: TRBJ1-4; clone size: -; CDR3 protein: CASSLTRDHNEKLFF; CDR3 DNA: TGTGCCAGCAGCTTAACCAGGGATCATAATGAAAAACTGTTTTTT
D gene: TRBD2; V gene: TRBV6-2/TRBV6-3; J gene: TRBJ2-1; clone size: -; CDR3 protein: CASSYGLAGGGAYNEQFF; CDR3 DNA: TGTGCCAGCAGTTATGGACTAGCGGGAGGGGGGGCCTACAATGAGCAGTTCTTC
D gene: -; V gene: TRBV7-9; J gene: TRBJ1-5; clone size: -; CDR3 protein: CASSPEDVAELSNQPQHF; CDR3 DNA: TGTGCCAGCAGCCCGGAAGATGTGGCTGAACTTAGCAATCAGCCCCAGCATTTT
D gene: TRBD1; V gene: TRBV9; J gene: TRBJ1-3; clone size: -; CDR3 protein: CASSATGGYSGNTIYF; CDR3 DNA: TGTGCCAGCAGCGCGACAGGGGGATACTCTGGAAACACCATATATTTT
D gene: -; V gene: TRBV12-3/TRBV12-4; J gene: TRBJ1-5; clone size: -; CDR3 protein: CASSFQGHQPQHF; CDR3 DNA: TGTGCCAGCAGTTTCCAGGGGCACCAGCCCCAGCATTTT
D gene: -; V gene: TRBV10-3; J gene: TRBJ2-7; clone size: -; CDR3 protein: CAISDGLVDYEQYF; CDR3 DNA: TGTGCCATCAGTGACGGGCTTGTAGACTACGAGCAGTACTTC
D gene: -; V gene: TRBV18; J gene: TRBJ1-5; clone size: -; CDR3 protein: CASSPSESQPQHF; CDR3 DNA: TGTGCCAGCTCACCCTCGGAAAGTCAGCCCCAGCATTTT
D gene: TRBD2; V gene: TRBV5-4; J gene: TRBJ2-3; clone size: -; CDR3 protein: CASSGENKGLAGEDTQYF; CDR3 DNA: TGTGCCAGCAGCGGAGAGAATAAGGGACTAGCGGGAGAGGATACGCAGTATTTT
D gene: -; V gene: TRBV5-4; J gene: TRBJ2-5; clone size: -; CDR3 protein: CASSLTRWQETQYF; CDR3 DNA: TGTGCCAGCAGCCTTACTAGGTGGCAAGAGACCCAGTACTTC
D gene: -; V gene: TRBV21-1; J gene: TRBJ2-1; clone size: -; CDR3 protein: CASSDPTGQGHNEQFF; CDR3 DNA: TGTGCCAGCTCGGATCCAACGGGACAGGGCCATAATGAGCAGTTCTTC
D gene: -; V gene: TRBV7-2; J gene: TRBJ2-1; clone size: -; CDR3 protein: CASTRYPDNEQFF; CDR3 DNA: TGTGCCAGCACCCGTTATCCGGACAATGAGCAGTTCTTC
D gene: TRBD2; V gene: TRBV19; J gene: TRBJ2-2; clone size: -; CDR3 protein: CASSPSGSSGELFF; CDR3 DNA: TGTGCCAGTAGTCCTAGCGGGAGCTCCGGGGAGCTGTTTTTT
D gene: -; V gene: TRBV5-1; J gene: TRBJ1-4; clone size: -; CDR3 protein: CASSLNVGNVGANEKLFF; CDR3 DNA: TGCGCCAGCAGCTTGAATGTTGGGAACGTGGGGGCTAATGAAAAACTGTTTTTT
D gene: -; V gene: TRBV28; J gene: TRBJ1-3; clone size: -; CDR3 protein: CASSLTGNTIYF; CDR3 DNA: TGTGCCAGCAGTTTAACTGGAAACACCATATATTTT